Each of the 5 T cell receptor beta chains below was sequenced from the same sample in a study of shared clonotypes between healthy human individuals. TCRdb's table, derived via immunoSEQ multiplex PCR, lists solely in-frame clones and lacks some. The sample yields under 1,100,000 clones, approximately 78% seen once. The sample consisted of memory CD4+ T cells from PBMCs. Noted subset: CD45RA-negative fraction. These receptors originate from a young man in good health. Some clones in this sample may be carry-over from other donors' samples.

This chain connects TRBV7-2 to TRBJ2-7, with 7 bases fitting TRBD1. The CDR3 runs 15 residues. CDR1 is SGHTA and CDR2 is FQGNSA in the germline V gene. J was trimmed by 3 bases and V by 6 bases; bases with no gene match: 11. The CDR3 DNA sequence: TGTGCCAGCAGACCGACCCAGGCAGGGGGCTACGAGCAGTACTTC. Protein: CASRPTQAGGYEQYF.

The chain uses TRBV5-1 and TRBJ2-5; 8 positions agree with TRBD1. The CDR3 totals 17 residues. The J segment lost 4 bases and the V segment lost 3 bases, leaving 14 bases of the junction unmatched. Germline CDR1 is SGHRS and CDR2 is YFSETQ. The chain's CDR3 is CASSYDPPGQASETQYF. CDR3 bases: TGCGCCAGCAGCTACGACCCACCGGGACAGGCATCAGAGACCCAGTACTTC.

The V gene is TRBV7-2, the J gene TRBJ2-7; 8 bases match TRBD2. CDR1 and CDR2 from the germline V gene are SGHTA and FQGNSA. CDR3 size: 16 residues. Losses at the gene ends were 5 bases for V and 6 bases for J; bases not matched to a gene: 15. This chain's CDR3 is CASSPRTGGQGGEQYF. CDR3 bases: TGTGCCAGCAGCCCCAGAACGGGAGGGCAAGGAGGCGAGCAGTACTTC.

The chain employs TRBV11-2 and TRBJ2-2; 7 bases are shared with TRBD1. The V gene end was trimmed by 2 bases and the J gene end by 6 bases; junction bases not matched to a gene: 3. CDR3 length equals 14 residues. The germline gives CDR1 SGHAT, CDR2 FQNNGV. CDR3 amino acids: CASSLYRGPGELFF. DNA for the CDR3: TGTGCCAGCAGCTTATACAGGGGACCCGGGGAGCTGTTTTTT.

The chain has TRBV6-1 and TRBJ1-3, with no clear D. The CDR3 covers 13 residues. Deletions cut 0 bases from V and 8 bases from J, with 8 bases between. CDR1 and CDR2 (germline): MNHNS, SASEGT. In DNA, the CDR3 is TGTGCCAGCAGTGAAGCGAAAGCACACACCATATATTTT. It encodes CASSEAKAHTIYF.